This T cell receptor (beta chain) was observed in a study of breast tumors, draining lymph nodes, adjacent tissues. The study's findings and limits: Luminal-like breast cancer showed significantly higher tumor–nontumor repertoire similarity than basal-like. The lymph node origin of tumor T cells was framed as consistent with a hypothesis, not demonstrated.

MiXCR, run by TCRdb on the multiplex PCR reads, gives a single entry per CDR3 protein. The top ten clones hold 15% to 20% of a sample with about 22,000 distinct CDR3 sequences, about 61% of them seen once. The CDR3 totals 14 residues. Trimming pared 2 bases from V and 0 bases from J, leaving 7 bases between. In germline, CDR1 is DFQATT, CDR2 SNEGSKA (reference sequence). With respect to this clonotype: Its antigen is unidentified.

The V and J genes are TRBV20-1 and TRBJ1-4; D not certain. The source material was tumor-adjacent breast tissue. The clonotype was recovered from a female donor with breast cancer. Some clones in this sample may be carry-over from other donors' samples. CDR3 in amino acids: CSARPGATNEKLFF. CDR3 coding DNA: TGCAGTGCTAGACCCGGGGCAACTAATGAAAAACTGTTTTTT.